This T cell receptor beta chain was sequenced during a study of follicular helper T cells after annual influenza vaccination. Study context: Some donors were sampled over the 2013-2014, 2014-2015 and 2015-2016 vaccinations.

Study-wide findings and caveats: Most later recoveries of Day 7 ICOS+CD38+ clones were ICOS-CD38- cTfh.

Sample time point: 2015-2016 season, 7 days after influenza vaccination. Adults were given seasonal inactivated influenza vaccine, and blood CD4 subsets were sorted before and after vaccination. Donors were community-dwelling with no influenza vaccine in the prior 6 months. Profiling relied on immunoSEQ multiplex PCR, and the TCRdb table lists in-frame clones only, not all of them. The repertoire holds some 7,000 clones, roughly four fifths seen once, with 1.2% to 1.5% in the top ten. Details on this clone: The antigen is undetermined.

CDR3 length: 14 amino acids. CDR1 and CDR2 from the germline V gene are SEHNR and FQNEAQ (reference sequence). The ends lost 2 bases at V and 10 bases at J; junction bases unmatched: 7. The source is an adult who received the influenza vaccine. The source was CXCR5- memory CD4+ T cells sorted from blood, collected 7 days after influenza vaccination. The gene calls are TRBV7-9 and TRBJ1-4; 7 nucleotides agree with TRBD1. CDR3 in DNA: TGTGCCAGCAGCTTAAGGGGGACAGACTCAAAACTGTTTTTT. It yields the protein CASSLRGTDSKLFF.